This T cell receptor beta chain was sequenced for a study of shared clonotypes between healthy human individuals. About the study: Donor ages ranged 18 to 49 years: a couple of women, a few men. Each donor's CD8 memory used one plate, CD8 naive two, each CD4 subset three.

For every subset, genomic DNA was evenly distributed across several immunoSEQ plates. TCRdb keeps only in-frame clones here, not all; method: immunoSEQ multiplex PCR. Among about 2.1 million clones listed, just over 90% were seen once. Positively selected for CCR7, the CD45RO-negative cells used as naive CD8 cells excluded terminally differentiated effector memory CD45RA+ cells. The healthy adult donors were HIV-negative and reported no recent acute infections or vaccinations. Sequencing was performed on naive CD8+ T cells from PBMCs. The receptor was isolated from a man younger than 35 in good health. Some clones in this sample may be carry-over from other donors' samples.

DNA for the CDR3: TGTGCCAGCAGCCCCGCTTCCGGGTCCAATGAGCAGTTCTTC. Protein product: CASSPASGSNEQFF. The chain has TRBV11-2 and TRBJ2-1, with no clear D. Germline V gene sequence: CDR1 SGHAT, CDR2 FQNNGV. Trimming cost V 5 bases and J 6 bases, with 14 bases left between them. The CDR3 length is 14 residues.